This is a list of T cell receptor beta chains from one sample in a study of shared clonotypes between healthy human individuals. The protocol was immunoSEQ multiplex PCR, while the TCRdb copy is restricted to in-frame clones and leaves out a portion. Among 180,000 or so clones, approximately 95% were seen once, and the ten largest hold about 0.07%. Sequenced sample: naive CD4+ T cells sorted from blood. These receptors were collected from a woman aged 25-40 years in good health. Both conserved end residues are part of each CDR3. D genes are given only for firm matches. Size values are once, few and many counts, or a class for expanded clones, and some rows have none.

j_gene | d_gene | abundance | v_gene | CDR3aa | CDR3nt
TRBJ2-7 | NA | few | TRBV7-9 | CASSLDRGSRYEQYF | TGTGCCAGCAGCTTAGATCGGGGATCCCGCTACGAGCAGTACTTC
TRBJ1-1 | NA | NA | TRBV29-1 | CSVEGARGTEAFF | TGCAGCGTTGAAGGGGCCAGGGGCACTGAAGCTTTCTTT
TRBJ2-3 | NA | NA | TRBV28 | CASGRPSTDTQYF | TGTGCCAGTGGTAGGCCTAGCACAGATACGCAGTATTTT
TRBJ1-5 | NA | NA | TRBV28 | CASSPQAGAKPQHF | TGTGCCAGCAGCCCCCAAGCGGGGGCGAAGCCCCAGCATTTT
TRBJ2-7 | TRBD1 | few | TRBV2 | CASSGDRGAAYEQYF | TGTGCCAGCAGTGGGGACAGGGGGGCCGCCTACGAGCAGTACTTC
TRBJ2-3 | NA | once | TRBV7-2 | CASSLEKGAQYF | TGTGCCAGCAGCTTAGAAAAGGGAGCGCAGTATTTT
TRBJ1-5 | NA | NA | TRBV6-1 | CASSRGVNQPQHF | TGTGCCAGCAGTAGGGGGGTCAATCAGCCCCAGCATTTT
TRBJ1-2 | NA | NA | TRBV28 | CASITTTPTNYGYTF | TGTGCCAGCATTACCACAACTCCCACTAACTATGGCTACACCTTC
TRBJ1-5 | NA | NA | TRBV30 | CAWSVQYQPQHF | TGTGCCTGGAGTGTACAATATCAGCCCCAGCATTTT
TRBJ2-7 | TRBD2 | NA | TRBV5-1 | CASSMGTSGRIHEQYF | TGCGCCAGCAGCATGGGGACTAGCGGGAGAATCCACGAGCAGTACTTC
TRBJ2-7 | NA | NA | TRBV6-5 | CASGAGPEQYF | TGTGCCAGCGGGGCGGGTCCCGAGCAGTACTTC
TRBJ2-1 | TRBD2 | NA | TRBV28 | CASSHQGLAGVNEQFF | TGTGCCAGCAGCCACCAGGGACTAGCGGGAGTTAATGAGCAGTTCTTC
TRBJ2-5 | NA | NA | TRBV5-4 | CASRSESRGKLKTQYF | TGTGCCAGCAGGTCTGAAAGCAGGGGAAAATTGAAGACCCAGTACTTC
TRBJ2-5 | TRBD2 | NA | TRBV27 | CASSSGLAGETQYF | TGTGCCAGCAGTTCGGGACTAGCAGGAGAGACCCAGTACTTC
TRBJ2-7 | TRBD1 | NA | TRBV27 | CASSTGTGVSEQYF | TGTGCCAGCAGCACCGGGACAGGGGTAAGCGAGCAGTACTTC
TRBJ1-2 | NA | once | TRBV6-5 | CASSYSESGYGYTF | TGTGCCAGCAGTTACTCGGAGTCCGGCTATGGCTACACCTTC
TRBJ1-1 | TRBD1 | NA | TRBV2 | CASRGQVNTEAFF | TGTGCCAGCAGAGGACAGGTGAACACTGAAGCTTTCTTT
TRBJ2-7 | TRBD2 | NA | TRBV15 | CATSRAWGGSNEQYF | TGTGCCACCAGCAGGGCGTGGGGCGGGAGCAACGAGCAGTACTTC
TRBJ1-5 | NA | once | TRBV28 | CASSLAGRGEGQPQHF | TGTGCCAGCAGTTTAGCCGGCAGGGGTGAAGGACAGCCCCAGCATTTT
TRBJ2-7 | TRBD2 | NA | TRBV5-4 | CASSTGGSLYEQYF | TGTGCCAGCAGCACGGGGGGGTCCCTCTACGAGCAGTACTTC
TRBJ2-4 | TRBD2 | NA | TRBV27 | CASSHHPSGRYENIQYF | TGTGCCAGCAGCCATCATCCTAGCGGGAGATACGAAAACATTCAGTACTTC
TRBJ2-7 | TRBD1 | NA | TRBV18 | CASSQGTDYEQYF | TGTGCCAGCTCACAAGGGACAGACTACGAGCAGTACTTC
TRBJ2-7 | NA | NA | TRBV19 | CASRNGVSYEQYF | TGTGCCAGTAGGAACGGGGTCTCCTACGAGCAGTACTTC
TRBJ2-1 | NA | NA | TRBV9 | CASSLGGNPDNEQFF | TGTGCCAGCAGTTTAGGGGGGAACCCCGACAATGAGCAGTTCTTC
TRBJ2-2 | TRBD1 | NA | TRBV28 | CASSSGQATGELFF | TGTGCCAGCAGCTCGGGACAGGCCACCGGGGAGCTGTTTTTT
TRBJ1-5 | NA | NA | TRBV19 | CASSSNQAEPQHF | TGTGCCAGTAGTTCGAATCAGGCCGAGCCCCAGCATTTT
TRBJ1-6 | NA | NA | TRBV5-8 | CASGRDHNSPLHF | TGTGCCAGCGGAAGGGATCATAATTCACCCCTCCACTTT
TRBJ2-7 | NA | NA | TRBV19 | CASSTPRTATYEQYF | TGTGCCAGTAGTACGCCTCGGACAGCCACCTACGAGCAGTACTTC
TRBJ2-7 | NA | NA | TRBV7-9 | CASSLAVIAEGAYEQYF | TGTGCCAGCAGCTTAGCGGTTATAGCGGAGGGGGCCTACGAGCAGTACTTC
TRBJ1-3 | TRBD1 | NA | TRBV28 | CASSPPGQGGNTIYF | TGTGCCAGCAGCCCTCCGGGACAGGGGGGAAACACCATATATTTT
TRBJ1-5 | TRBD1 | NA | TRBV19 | CASSMAGGFQPQHF | TGTGCCAGTAGTATGGCAGGGGGATTCCAGCCCCAGCATTTT
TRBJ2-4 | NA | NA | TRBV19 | CASMDNLAKNIQYF | TGTGCCAGTATGGACAACCTAGCCAAAAACATTCAGTACTTC
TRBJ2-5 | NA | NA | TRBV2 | CASSDDLGETQYF | TGTGCCAGCAGTGATGACCTGGGGGAGACCCAGTACTTC
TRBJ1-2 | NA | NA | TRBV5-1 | CASSLAGVGNYGYTF | TGCGCCAGCAGCTTGGCAGGGGTCGGTAACTATGGCTACACCTTC
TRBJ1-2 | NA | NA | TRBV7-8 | CASSLIGGDAGYTF | TGTGCCAGCAGCTTAATCGGGGGGGACGCGGGCTACACCTTC